This TCR beta chain was found in a study of OX40 agonist ivuxolimab in advanced cancers. Assay: immunoSEQ multiplex PCR; the TCRdb copy retains only in-frame clones and omits some. The table has about 41,000 clones, about 83% seen once. This clone was seen a handful of times. Looked up from germline, CDR1 is MDHEN and CDR2 is SYDVKM. This CDR3 is built from 16 residues. V gave up 2 bases and J gave up 4 bases; unmatched junction bases: 4. The chain joins TRBV28 to TRBJ1-4; 10 nucleotides match TRBD1. This receptor was identified in an adult with an advanced solid tumor such as melanoma, head and neck, liver or kidney cancer. Sequencing was performed on CD4+ or CD8+ T cells sorted from blood, taken in a trial of the OX40 agonist ivuxolimab. The CDR3 reads CASSLADRGLNEKLFF. The CDR3 DNA reads TGTGCCAGCAGTTTAGCCGACAGGGGGCTTAATGAAAAACTGTTTTTT. Together with reference TRBV28 and TRBJ1-4, the CDR3 gives the full variable domain: DVKVTQSSRYLVKRTGEKVFLECVQDMDHENMFWYRQDPGLGLRLIYFSYDVKMKEKGDIPEGYSVSREKKERFSLILESASTNQTSMYLCASSLADRGLNEKLFFGSGTQLSVL.